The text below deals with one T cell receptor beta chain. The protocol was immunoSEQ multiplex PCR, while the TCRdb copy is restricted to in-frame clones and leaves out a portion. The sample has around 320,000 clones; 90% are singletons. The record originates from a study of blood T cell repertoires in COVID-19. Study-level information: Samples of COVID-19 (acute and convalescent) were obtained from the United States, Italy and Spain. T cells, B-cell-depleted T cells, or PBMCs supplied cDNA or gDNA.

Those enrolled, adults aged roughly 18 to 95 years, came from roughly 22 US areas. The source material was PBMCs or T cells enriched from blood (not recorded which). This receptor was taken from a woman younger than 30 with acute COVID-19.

Written as DNA, the CDR3 is TGTGCCAGCAGTTCGACAGGGGGCTATGGCACAGATACGCAGTATTTT. This codes for CASSSTGGYGTDTQYF. J is TRBJ2-3 and V is TRBV27, with 10 nucleotides matching TRBD1. The ends lost 4 bases at V and 1 base at J; junction bases unmatched: 5. From germline, CDR1 is MNHEY and CDR2 SMNVEV (reference sequence). CDR3 length equals 16 residues.